This entry lists 10 T cell receptor beta chains sequenced from one sample in a study of cytomegalovirus exposure and HLA in healthy donors. PCR employed 60 Vbeta and 13 Jbeta primers. Profiled with immunoSEQ multiplex PCR; TCRdb holds only in-frame clones, not every one. Recorded here are 70,000 to 100,000 clones; the top ten clones represent just over 5.5%. Sequencing input: PBMCs. The receptors were sampled from a girl aged 10 to 17 in good health and CMV-seropositive.

The genes are TRBV7-9 and TRBJ2-3; 7 bases match TRBD1. The CDR3 is 16 amino acids. The germline V gene encodes CDR1 SEHNR and CDR2 FQNEAQ (reference sequence). The J segment lost 4 bases and the V segment lost 0 bases, leaving 7 bases of the junction unmatched. The CDR3 DNA reads as TGTGCCAGCAGCTTAGCGCTAAAGGGGGCATCAGATACGCAGTATTTT. Translated: CASSLALKGASDTQYF. The variable domain in full, with the rest retrieved from reference TRBV7-9 and TRBJ2-3, is DTGVSQNPRHKITKRGQNVTFRCDPISEHNRLYWYRQTLGQGPEFLTYFQNEAQLEKSRLLSDRFSAERPKGSFSTLEIQRTEQGDSAMYLCASSLALKGASDTQYFGPGTRLTVL.

The chain joins TRBV19 to TRBJ2-7; D perhaps matches TRBD2 (6 bases). This CDR3 has 13 amino acids. Between the trimmed V and J ends, which lost 6 bases and 2 bases, there was a span of 11 bases. Germline-derived CDR1 and CDR2 are LNHDA and SQIVND (reference sequence). CDR3 amino acids: CASRRSGAYEQYF. As DNA, the CDR3 is TGTGCCAGTAGACGTAGCGGAGCCTACGAGCAGTACTTC.

This rearrangement joins TRBV7-2 to TRBJ2-7, with 7 bases identical to TRBD2. V was clipped by 3 bases and J by 1 base; unmatched bases: 3. Germline loops: CDR1 SGHTA, CDR2 FQGNSA. The CDR3 loop spans 14 amino acids. This chain's CDR3 is CASSLSGVSYEQYF. In DNA form, the CDR3 reads TGTGCCAGCAGCTTGAGCGGGGTGTCCTACGAGCAGTACTTC. The whole variable domain, remainder taken from reference TRBV7-2 and TRBJ2-7, is GAGVSQSPSNKVTEKGKDVELRCDPISGHTALYWYRQSLGQGLEFLIYFQGNSAPDKSGLPSDRFSAERTGGSVSTLTIQRTQQEDSAVYLCASSLSGVSYEQYFGPGTRLTVT.

The V gene is TRBV6-5, the J gene TRBJ2-7, with D uncertain. Germline assignment: CDR1 MNHEY and CDR2 SVGAGI. This CDR3 comprises 15 residues. V lost 7 bases to trimming and J lost 3 bases, with 19 bases between them. The CDR3 protein is CASTQRHTGNYEQYF. The CDR3 region has the DNA TGTGCCAGCACCCAACGCCACACGGGTAACTACGAGCAGTACTTC.

This chain links TRBV30 with TRBJ2-5; 7 nucleotides match TRBD2. The CDR3 sequence is 14 residues long. The junction had 3 bases not matched to a gene; V was cut back by 0 bases and J by 2 bases. The V gene's germline CDR1 is GTSNPN and CDR2 SVGIG (reference sequence). CDR3 sequence: CAWSVHGGQETQYF. The CDR3 coding sequence is TGTGCCTGGAGTGTACACGGGGGGCAAGAGACCCAGTACTTC.

The V gene is TRBV7-2, the J gene TRBJ2-1; TRBD1 matches at 9 bases. With V trimmed by 5 bases and J by 8 bases, 4 bases remained unmatched. The length of the CDR3 is 13 residues. Per germline, CDR1 SGHTA and CDR2 FQGNSA. For the CDR3, the DNA is TGTGCCAGCAGCACACAGGGGGCGGATGAGCAGTTCTTC. This translates into CASSTQGADEQFF.

The chain has TRBV27 and TRBJ2-1; 11 nucleotides align to TRBD2. Germline V CDR1 and CDR2: MNHEY, SMNVEV (reference sequence). Trimming cost V 6 bases and J 7 bases; bases outside gene matches: 8. This CDR3 contains 15 residues. The CDR3 loop reads CASSVSGGAGNEQFF. In DNA, the CDR3 is TGTGCCAGCAGCGTTAGCGGGGGGGCGGGTAATGAGCAGTTCTTC.

The chain employs TRBV7-6 and TRBJ2-7; TRBD1 is a possible D gene (5 bases). Germline-derived CDR1 and CDR2 are SGHVS and FNYEAQ. Trimming removed 5 bases at V and 5 bases at J, with 13 bases between. The CDR3 is 13 residues long. The CDR3 DNA reads TGTGCCAGCAGCAAAGGGGATTTCGACGAGCAGTACGTC. It translates to CASSKGDFDEQYV.

This chain joins TRBV29-1 and TRBJ1-2, with D perhaps TRBD1 (5 bases). V shed 7 bases and J shed 3 bases, with 9 bases lying between them. This CDR3 has 11 amino acids. The germline CDR1 and CDR2 sequences are SQVTM and ANQGSEA. The CDR3 DNA is TGCAGCGCGACGGGGGACTATGGCTACACCTTC. Translated, it gives CSATGDYGYTF.

The rearrangement uses TRBV5-6 and TRBJ2-5; D not resolved. Trimming cost V 4 bases and J 5 bases, with 15 bases left between them. CDR3 length: 14 amino acids. Germline V gives CDR1 SGHDT, CDR2 YYEEEE. CDR3 amino acids: CASSLGTPRETQYF. CDR3 DNA: TGTGCCAGCAGCCTAGGAACTCCCCGGGAGACCCAGTACTTC.